Described below is a single T cell receptor beta chain sequence and its context. V gave up 3 bases and J gave up 6 bases; unmatched junction bases: 12. The germline V gene encodes CDR1 LGHDT and CDR2 YNNKEL (reference sequence). The CDR3 is 17 amino acids. This sample stems from a study of blood T cell repertoires in COVID-19. Methods used by the authors: Reference gene primer amplification gave nucleated cell count estimates. This table comes from immunoSEQ multiplex PCR, and its TCRdb copy is limited to in-frame clones, with some not included. That table furnishes V, J and clone size, whereas the DNA furnished D and trimming. The sample yields tens of thousands of clones, around 90% seen once.

V usage is TRBV3-1 (or the pseudogene TRBV3-2) and J usage is TRBJ1-5; 9 bases agree with TRBD1. Specimen: peripheral blood. This sequence originates from a human donor with active COVID-19. The donor label of this sample is uncertain. The CDR3 spells CASSHGQGTGWGQPQHF. CDR3 coding DNA: TGTGCCAGCAGCCACGGACAGGGGACGGGATGGGGTCAGCCCCAGCATTTT.